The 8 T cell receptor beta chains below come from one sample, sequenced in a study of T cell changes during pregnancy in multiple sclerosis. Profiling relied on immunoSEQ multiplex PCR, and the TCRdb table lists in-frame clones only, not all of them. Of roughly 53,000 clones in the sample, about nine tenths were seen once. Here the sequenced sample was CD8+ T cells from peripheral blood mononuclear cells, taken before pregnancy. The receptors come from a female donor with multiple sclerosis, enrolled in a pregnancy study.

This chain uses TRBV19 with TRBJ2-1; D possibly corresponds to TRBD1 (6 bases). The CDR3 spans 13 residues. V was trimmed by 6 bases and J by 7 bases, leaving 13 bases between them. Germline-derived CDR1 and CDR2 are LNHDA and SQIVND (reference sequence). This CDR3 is CASSPNRVNEQFF. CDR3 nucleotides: TGTGCCAGTAGCCCCAACAGGGTAAATGAGCAGTTCTTC.

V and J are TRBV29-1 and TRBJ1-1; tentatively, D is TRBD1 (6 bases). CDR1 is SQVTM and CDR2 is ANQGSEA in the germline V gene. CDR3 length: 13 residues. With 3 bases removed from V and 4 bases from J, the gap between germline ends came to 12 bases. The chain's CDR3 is CSVEAPGVTEAFF. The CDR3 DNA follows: TGCAGCGTTGAGGCCCCAGGGGTCACTGAAGCTTTCTTT.

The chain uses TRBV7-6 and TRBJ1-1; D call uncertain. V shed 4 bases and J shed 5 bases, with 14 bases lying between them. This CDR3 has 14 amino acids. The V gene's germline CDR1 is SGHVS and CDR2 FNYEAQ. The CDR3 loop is CASSSRKPGTEAFF. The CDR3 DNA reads TGTGCCAGCAGCTCCCGAAAGCCGGGGACTGAAGCTTTCTTT.

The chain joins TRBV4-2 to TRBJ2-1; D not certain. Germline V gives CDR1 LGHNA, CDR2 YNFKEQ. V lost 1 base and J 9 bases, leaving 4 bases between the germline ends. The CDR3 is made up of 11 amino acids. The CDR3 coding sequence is TGTGCCAGCAGCCAAGGTATTGAGCAGTTCTTC. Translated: CASSQGIEQFF.

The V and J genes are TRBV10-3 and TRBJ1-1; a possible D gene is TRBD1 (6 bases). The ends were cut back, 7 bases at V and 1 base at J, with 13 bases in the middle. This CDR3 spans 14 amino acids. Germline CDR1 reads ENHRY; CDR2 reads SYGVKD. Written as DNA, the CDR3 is TGTGCCATCAATCCTAGGGGGGGGAACACTGAAGCTTTCTTT. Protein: CAINPRGGNTEAFF.

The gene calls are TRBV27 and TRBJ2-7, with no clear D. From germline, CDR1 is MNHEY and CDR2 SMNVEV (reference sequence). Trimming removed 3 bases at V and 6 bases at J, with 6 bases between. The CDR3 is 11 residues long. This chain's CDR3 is CASSLFGEQYF. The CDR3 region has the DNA TGTGCCAGCAGTTTGTTCGGCGAGCAGTACTTC.

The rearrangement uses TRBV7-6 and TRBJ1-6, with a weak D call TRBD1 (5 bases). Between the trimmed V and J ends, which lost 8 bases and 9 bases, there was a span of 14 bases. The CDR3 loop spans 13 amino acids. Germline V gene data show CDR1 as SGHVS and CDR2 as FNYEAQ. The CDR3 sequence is CASGQGLGSPLHF. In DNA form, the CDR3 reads TGTGCCAGCGGTCAGGGCTTAGGTTCACCCCTCCACTTT.

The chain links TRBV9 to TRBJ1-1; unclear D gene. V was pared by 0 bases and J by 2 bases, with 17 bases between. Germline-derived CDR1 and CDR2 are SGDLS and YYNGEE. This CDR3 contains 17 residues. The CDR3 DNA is TGTGCCAGCAGCGTAGTCCCAGATTTAGCTTCAAACACTGAAGCTTTCTTT. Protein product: CASSVVPDLASNTEAFF. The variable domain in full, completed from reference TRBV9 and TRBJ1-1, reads DSGVTQTPKHLITATGQRVTLRCSPRSGDLSVYWYQQSLDQGLQFLIQYYNGEERAKGNILERFSAQQFPDLHSELNLSSLELGDSALYFCASSVVPDLASNTEAFFGQGTRLTVV.